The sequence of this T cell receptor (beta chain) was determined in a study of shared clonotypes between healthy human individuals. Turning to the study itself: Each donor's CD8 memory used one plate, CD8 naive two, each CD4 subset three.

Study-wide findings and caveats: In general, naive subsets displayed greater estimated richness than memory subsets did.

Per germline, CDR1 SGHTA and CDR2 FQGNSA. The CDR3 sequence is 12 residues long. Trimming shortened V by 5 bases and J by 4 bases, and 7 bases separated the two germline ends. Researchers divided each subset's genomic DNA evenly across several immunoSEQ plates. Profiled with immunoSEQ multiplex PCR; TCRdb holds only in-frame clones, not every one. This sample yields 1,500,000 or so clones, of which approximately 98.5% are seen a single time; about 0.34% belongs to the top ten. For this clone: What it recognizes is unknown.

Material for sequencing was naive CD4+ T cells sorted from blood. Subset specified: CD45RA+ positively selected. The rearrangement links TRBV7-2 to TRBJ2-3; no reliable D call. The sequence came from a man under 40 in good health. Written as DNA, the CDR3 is TGTGCCAGCAGCCACAGATCAGATACGCAGTATTTT. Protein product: CASSHRSDTQYF. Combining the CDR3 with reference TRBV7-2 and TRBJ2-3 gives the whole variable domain GAGVSQSPSNKVTEKGKDVELRCDPISGHTALYWYRQSLGQGLEFLIYFQGNSAPDKSGLPSDRFSAERTGGSVSTLTIQRTQQEDSAVYLCASSHRSDTQYFGPGTRLTVL.